This T cell receptor (beta chain) was sequenced for a study of monozygotic twins with inflammatory bowel disease. The study's findings and limits: No distinction between different T cell subtypes was possible. It was in IBD patients that TCRbeta diversity (inverse Simpson) was lower than in healthy co-twins. Twins with IBD had fewer clonotypes in common with others than healthy twins, particularly during disease activity.

TCRdb reanalyzed the 5' RACE reads, giving one entry per CDR3 protein sequence and no DNA. The sample shows about 170,000 distinct CDR3 sequences, and roughly 3% sits with its ten largest clones. Regarding this clonotype: Its antigen remains unidentified.

The sample consisted of blood. The sequence came from a human donor with ulcerative colitis or Crohn's disease, or a healthy co-twin of an affected twin (not recorded which).

CDR3 in amino acids: CASSRDRVTYEQYF. This rearrangement joins TRBV7-2 to TRBJ2-7; the D gene TCRdb calls, TRBD1, cannot be checked with no DNA. Germline assignment: CDR1 SGHTA and CDR2 FQGNSA. The CDR3 consists of 14 residues.